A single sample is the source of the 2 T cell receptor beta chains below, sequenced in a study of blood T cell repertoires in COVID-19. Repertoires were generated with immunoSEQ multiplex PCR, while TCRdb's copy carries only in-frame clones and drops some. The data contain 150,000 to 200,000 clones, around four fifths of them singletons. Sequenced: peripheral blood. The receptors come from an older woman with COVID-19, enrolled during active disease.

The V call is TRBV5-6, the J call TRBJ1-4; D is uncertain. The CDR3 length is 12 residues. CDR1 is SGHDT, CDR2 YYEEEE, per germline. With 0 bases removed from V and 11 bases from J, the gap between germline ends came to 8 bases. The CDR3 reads CASSLGAGKLFF. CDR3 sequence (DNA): TGTGCCAGCAGCTTGGGAGCCGGGAAACTGTTTTTT. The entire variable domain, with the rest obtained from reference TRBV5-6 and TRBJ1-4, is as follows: DAGVTQSPTHLIKTRGQQVTLRCSPKSGHDTVSWYQQALGQGPQFIFQYYEEEERQRGNFPDRFSGHQFPNYSSELNVNALLLGDSALYLCASSLGAGKLFFGSGTQLSVL.

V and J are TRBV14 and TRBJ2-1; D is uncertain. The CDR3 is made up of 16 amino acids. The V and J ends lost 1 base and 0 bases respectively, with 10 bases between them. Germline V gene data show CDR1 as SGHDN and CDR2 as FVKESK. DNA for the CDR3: TGTGCCAGCAGCCAAGTTTCCCTAAGCTCCTACAATGAGCAGTTCTTC. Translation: CASSQVSLSSYNEQFF.